The 27 T cell receptor beta chains in this list originate from one sample, sequenced in a study of molecular identifiers for immune sequencing clone quantification. One entry per CDR3 protein results from TCRdb running MiXCR on the PCR reads. The data contain just under 650,000 distinct CDR3 sequences, approximately 20% of them singletons. Sequences were obtained from naive CD8+ T cells from blood, with Jurkat cell RNA spiked in. The sample's subset: FACS-sorted CD8+CD4-CCR7+CD45RA+ naive T cells. Source of these receptors: a human donor in good health. Some libraries in this study had Jurkat cell RNA spiked in.

This clonotype was observed many times. The gene calls are TRBV19 and TRBJ2-5; 7 bases are shared with TRBD1. Germline-derived CDR1 and CDR2 are LNHDA and SQIVND (reference sequence). The trim removed 6 bases at V and 1 base at J, leaving 5 bases unmatched. This CDR3 comprises 14 residues. Here the CDR3 DNA reads TGTGCCAGTAGCACGGGACAGCCCCAAGAGACCCAGTACTTC. It encodes CASSTGQPQETQYF.

A single count supports this clonotype. This sequence joins TRBV29-1 and TRBJ2-7; TRBD1 aligns across 8 bases. This CDR3 is 14 amino acids long. From germline, CDR1 is SQVTM and CDR2 ANQGSEA. The V segment lost 5 bases and the J segment 2 bases; nucleotides outside the gene matches: 8. CDR3 sequence: CSVSAGGYPYEQYF. The DNA of the CDR3 is TGCAGCGTTAGCGCAGGGGGCTACCCCTACGAGCAGTACTTC.

Ten or more counts support this clonotype. The chain uses TRBV19 and TRBJ2-2; 9 positions match TRBD1. The trim removed 7 bases at V and 6 bases at J, leaving 6 bases unmatched. The CDR3 extends over 14 amino acids. From germline, CDR1 is LNHDA and CDR2 SQIVND (reference sequence). The CDR3 DNA follows: TGTGCCAGTACCCCGACAGGGGGGCCCGGGGAGCTGTTTTTT. As protein: CASTPTGGPGELFF.

This clonotype was detected many times. DNA of the CDR3: TGTGCCAGCAGTACCATGGATGGGGACAACTACGAGCAGTACTTC. Its protein is CASSTMDGDNYEQYF. This chain connects TRBV12-3 or TRBV12-4 to TRBJ2-7; the D gene is possibly TRBD1 (6 bases). The V end was cut by 5 bases, the J end by 3 bases, with 17 bases between. The CDR3 is 15 residues long.

Note on this clonotype: A read error may be the cause here, since a much bigger clone is one base away. The gene calls are TRBV4-1 and TRBJ1-3; 8 positions match TRBD1. Germline V gives CDR1 MGHRA, CDR2 YSYEKL. The CDR3 is 16 residues long. CDR3 in amino acids: CASGQPRTGTGNTIYF. The CDR3 coding sequence is TGCGCCAGCGGCCAGCCACGGACAGGGACCGGAAACACCATATATTTT.

On this clonotype itself: This may arise from a read error, as a much more abundant clone is one base away. The chain joins TRBV7-6 to TRBJ2-7; 11 bases agree with TRBD1. This CDR3 contains 18 residues. V lost 5 bases and J lost 2; bases outside the gene matches: 14. Germline CDR1 and CDR2: SGHVS and FNYEAQ. The CDR3 bases are TGTGCCAGCAGCCTAGGGACAGGGGGTTCATTCGACACCTACGAGCAGTACTTC. Translated, it gives CASSLGTGGSFDTYEQYF.

As concerns this clonotype: A read error may be the cause here, since a much bigger clone is one base away. This chain joins TRBV9 and TRBJ1-5, with D hard to call. Germline V gene lookup returns CDR1 SGDLS and CDR2 YYNGEE. The CDR3 is 16 residues long. CDR3 DNA sequence: TGTGTCAGCAGCGCCGGGGTAGATATTAGGAATCAGCCCCAGCATTTT. This gives the protein CVSSAGVDIRNQPQHF.

This clonotype showed up just a few times. The gene calls are TRBV7-9 and TRBJ1-2; weak D call: TRBD1 (6 bases). The CDR3 has 13 amino acids. CDR1 SEHNR and CDR2 FQNEAQ come from the germline V gene (reference sequence). V lost 2 bases and J lost 6, with 10 bases in between. CDR3 sequence (DNA): TGTGCCAGCAGCTTACTACAGGGAGATGGCTACACCTTC. Translated: CASSLLQGDGYTF.

In its sample, this clonotype was seen many times. This may be a read error: a much more frequent sequence differs by one nucleotide. The J gene is TRBJ2-7, the V gene TRBV5-6; D remains ambiguous. Germline V CDR1 and CDR2: SGHDT, YYEEEE. The CDR3 is 12 amino acids. V was clipped by 0 bases and J by 4 bases, with 5 bases between them. The CDR3 sequence is CASSLEEYEQYF. CDR3 DNA sequence: TGTGCCAGCAGCTTGGAGGAATACGAGCAGTACTTC.

This clonotype has ten or more counts. CDR3 nucleotide sequence: TGTGCCAGCAGTTACTCGGGACCTGACGAGCAGTACTTC. This sequence encodes CASSYSGPDEQYF. The rearrangement uses TRBV6-5 and TRBJ2-7; the D gene could be TRBD1 or TRBD2 (5 bases each). With 0 bases removed from V and 5 bases from J, the gap between germline ends came to 8 bases. This CDR3 region has 13 residues. Germline V gene lookup returns CDR1 MNHEY and CDR2 SVGAGI.

This clonotype was counted between two and nine times. V is TRBV19 and J is TRBJ2-7; the match to TRBD2 covers 8 bases. Germline V lookup: CDR1 LNHDA, CDR2 SQIVND (reference sequence). V lost 1 base, J lost 6 bases, and 8 bases stayed unmatched. The CDR3 length is 15 residues. The CDR3 DNA reads TGTGCCAGTAGTATAGTAGCGGGACTAGTCGGCGAGCAGTACTTC. Encoded protein: CASSIVAGLVGEQYF.

About this clonotype itself: Relative to the germline gene, one junction end is altered; a read error may explain this. V is TRBV20-1 and J is TRBJ2-1; TRBD1 is a possible D gene (9 bases). The CDR3 runs 15 residues. Germline CDR1 reads DFQATT; CDR2 reads SNEGSKA (reference sequence). The CDR3, as DNA: TGCGGTGCTAGGTTACAGGGGGCCGGGGGGGGTGAGCAGTTCTTC. Protein product: CGARLQGAGGGEQFF.

This clonotype was observed many times. The chain is built from TRBV7-9 and TRBJ2-7; 7 positions match TRBD1. The CDR3 consists of 15 residues. Germline CDR1 reads SEHNR; CDR2 reads FQNEAQ (reference sequence). V was pared by 4 bases and J by 4 bases, with 10 bases of the junction left unmatched. CDR3 nucleotides: TGTGCCAGCAGCTCAGCCGGGACAGAAAAATACGAGCAGTACTTC. It yields the protein CASSSAGTEKYEQYF.

About this clonotype itself: A much larger clone lies one base from this, so it may be a read error. The chain joins TRBV28 to TRBJ1-1; perhaps TRBD1 as D (5 bases). The CDR3 is 13 residues long. V dropped 4 bases and J dropped 9 bases, with 15 bases sitting between them. In germline, CDR1 is MDHEN, CDR2 SYDVKM. CDR3 nucleotide sequence: TGTGCCAGCAGTTCCCCGTCCAGGGTGCAAGCTTTCTTT. Encoded protein: CASSSPSRVQAFF.

The table lists this clonotype with many counts. The genes are TRBV30 and TRBJ2-3; D remains unclear. Trimming removed 0 bases from V and 0 bases from J, with 10 bases in between. The V gene's germline CDR1 is GTSNPN and CDR2 SVGIG (reference sequence). This CDR3 spans 15 amino acids. Here the CDR3 reads CAWSVLIGSTDTQYF. CDR3 nucleotide sequence: TGTGCCTGGAGTGTATTAATCGGGAGCACAGATACGCAGTATTTT.

With regard to this clonotype: A much larger clone is a single base away; this may be a read error. The CDR3 here is CSVGGWPSGLYNEQFF. The CDR3 DNA reads TGCAGCGTTGGGGGGTGGCCTAGCGGGTTATACAATGAGCAGTTCTTC. The chain has TRBV29-1 and TRBJ2-1; 8 bases match TRBD2. The V segment lost 4 bases and the J segment 4 bases; nucleotides outside the gene matches: 12. This CDR3 comprises 16 residues. Germline CDR1 reads SQVTM; CDR2 reads ANQGSEA.

This clonotype was seen ten or more times. The genes are TRBV27 and TRBJ2-3, with D possibly being TRBD1 (5 bases). The germline V gene encodes CDR1 MNHEY and CDR2 SMNVEV (reference sequence). V lost 6 bases and J lost 10, with 11 bases in between. The CDR3 consists of 11 residues. The CDR3 DNA sequence: TGTGCCAGCAGGGGGCCTCTATCGCAGTATTTT. Translated, it gives CASRGPLSQYF.

This clonotype was seen only a few times. The V and J genes are TRBV3-1 and TRBJ2-1, with TRBD2 matching 8 bases. The CDR3 covers 16 residues. With 1 base clipped from V and 4 bases from J, the junction kept 6 bases outside the gene matches. Germline lookup yields CDR1 LGHDT and CDR2 YNNKEL (reference sequence). This CDR3 is CASSQAASGFYNEQFF. The CDR3 DNA reads as TGTGCCAGCAGCCAAGCTGCTAGCGGGTTTTACAATGAGCAGTTCTTC.

The V gene is TRBV9, the J gene TRBJ2-5; tentatively, D is TRBD1 (6 bases). The V end lost 0 bases, the J end lost 5 bases, and 14 bases lay between the germline ends. CDR3 length: 15 residues. Germline CDR1 SGDLS, CDR2 YYNGEE. CDR3 nucleotide sequence: TGTGCCAGCAGCGTAGAGGGGGAGCGACGGGAGACCCAGTACTTC. Translation: CASSVEGERRETQYF.

In its sample, this clonotype was seen many times. V usage is TRBV7-6 and J usage is TRBJ2-3, with no clear D. The CDR3 sequence is 13 residues long. Germline V lookup: CDR1 SGHVS, CDR2 FNYEAQ. Trimming stripped 5 bases from V and 6 bases from J, with 12 bases between. The CDR3 reads CASSPANHDTQYF. Written as DNA, the CDR3 is TGTGCCAGCAGCCCAGCTAACCACGATACGCAGTATTTT.

In this sample, this clonotype turned up many times. V usage is TRBV15 and J usage is TRBJ1-1; 9 bases map to TRBD1. Trimming removed 5 bases from V and 0 bases from J; junction bases left unmatched: 1. The CDR3 extends over 14 amino acids. CDR1 and CDR2 (germline): LNHNV, YYDKDF (reference sequence). The CDR3 reads CATSGDRVNTEAFF. CDR3 coding DNA: TGTGCCACCAGCGGGGACAGGGTGAACACTGAAGCTTTCTTT. The variable domain in full, completed from reference TRBV15 and TRBJ1-1, reads DAMVIQNPRYQVTQFGKPVTLSCSQTLNHNVMYWYQQKSSQAPKLLFHYYDKDFNNEADTPDNFQSRRPNTSFCFLDIRSPGLGDTAMYLCATSGDRVNTEAFFGQGTRLTVV.

This clonotype was observed at least ten times. V and J are TRBV7-9 and TRBJ1-1; 9 nucleotides line up with TRBD1. Trimming took 0 bases from V and 5 from J; bases not matched to a gene: 13. CDR1 and CDR2 (germline): SEHNR, FQNEAQ (reference sequence). This CDR3 has 18 amino acids. CDR3 bases: TGTGCCAGCAGCTTAGCGATTCCTCGGACAGGGACAGGGACTGAAGCTTTCTTT. It yields the protein CASSLAIPRTGTGTEAFF.

This clonotype was counted many times. The V call is TRBV12-3 or TRBV12-4, the J call TRBJ2-7; TRBD1 or TRBD2 may be the D gene (5 bases each). The CDR3 is made up of 14 amino acids. The ends were cut back, 5 bases at V and 6 bases at J, with 17 bases in the middle. The CDR3 nucleotides are TGTGCCAGCAGTAGCTCGCGGGCAGGGCCCGAGCAGTACTTC. Protein product: CASSSSRAGPEQYF.

This clonotype was counted at least ten times. The V gene is TRBV20-1, the J gene TRBJ2-3; 7 nucleotides match TRBD2. Germline trimming cut 7 bases from V and 8 bases from J; bases unmatched to any gene: 15. CDR1 is DFQATT and CDR2 is SNEGSKA in the germline V gene (reference sequence). This CDR3 is built from 14 residues. CDR3 DNA: TGCAGTGTATCTACTAGCGCCCAGCGCTTTACGCAGTATTTT. It is translated as CSVSTSAQRFTQYF.

This sequence joins TRBV12-3 or TRBV12-4 and TRBJ2-3; the match to TRBD2 covers 9 bases. V dropped 6 bases and J dropped 5; count of bases not matched to a gene: 9. This CDR3 is 15 amino acids long. DNA for the CDR3: TGTGCCAGCAGGGGGGTGTGGCGGGGGGGAGATACGCAGTATTTT. As protein: CASRGVWRGGDTQYF.

This clonotype was observed at least ten times. The chain recombines TRBV20-1 with TRBJ2-7, with 13 bases lining up with TRBD2. Trimming at V came to 6 bases and at J to 3 bases, leaving 2 bases not matched to a gene. Looked up from germline, CDR1 is DFQATT and CDR2 is SNEGSKA (reference sequence). This CDR3 has 13 residues. The CDR3 loop is CSAWTSGSYEQYF. In DNA form, the CDR3 reads TGCAGTGCCTGGACTAGCGGGAGCTACGAGCAGTACTTC.

Regarding this clonotype: This could be a read error, since a much larger clone is one nucleotide away. No conserved phenylalanine or tryptophan ends this CDR3, so it is likely a read error. V gene TRBV6-1 combines with J gene TRBJ2-7, with 9 nucleotides matching TRBD2. Germline-derived CDR1 and CDR2 are MNHNS and SASEGT. The CDR3 has 15 residues. Trimming removed 4 bases from V and 1 base from J; junction bases left unmatched: 5. The CDR3 region is CASSAPAGGSYEQYS. The CDR3 bases are TGTGCCAGCAGTGCTCCAGCGGGAGGATCCTACGAGCAGTACTCC.